Following are 11 T cell receptor beta chains from one sample sequenced in a study of PD-1 blockade in mismatch repair-deficient tumors. The antigens these receptors bind are not known. Specified time point: approximately 11-day in vitro stimulation with candidate neoantigen peptide 4. Using immunoSEQ multiplex PCR, the repertoire was profiled, and TCRdb retains in-frame clones only, with some absent. The sample consists of roughly 13,000 clones, around 84% of them appearing once. Sequenced material: cells cultured in vitro, taken from a patient treated with pembrolizumab. The source is an adult with mismatch repair-deficient cancer.

This chain links TRBV19 with TRBJ2-5; 8 bases match TRBD2. The V segment lost 5 bases and the J segment 0 bases; nucleotides outside the gene matches: 5. Germline CDR1 and CDR2: LNHDA and SQIVND (reference sequence). The CDR3 length is 15 residues. The CDR3 protein is CASSFSGNDQETQYF. CDR3 in DNA: TGTGCCAGTAGTTTTAGCGGGAATGACCAAGAGACCCAGTACTTC. Based on the CDR3 plus reference TRBV19 and TRBJ2-5, the full variable domain is DGGITQSPKYLFRKEGQNVTLSCEQNLNHDAMYWYRQDPGQGLRLIYYSQIVNDFQKGDIAEGYSVSREKKESFPLTVTSAQKNPTAFYLCASSFSGNDQETQYFGPGTRLLVL.

The V and J genes are TRBV30 and TRBJ1-3; D is ambiguous. Germline CDR1 and CDR2: GTSNPN and SVGIG (reference sequence). Trimming cost V 2 bases and J 4 bases, with 15 bases left between them. The CDR3 spans 15 residues. As DNA, the CDR3 is TGTGCCTGGAGTCCGCCGGGGTTGGAAGGAAACACCATATATTTT. Translation gives CAWSPPGLEGNTIYF.

The chain uses TRBV28 and TRBJ2-6; TRBD1 matches 7 bases. The germline V gene has CDR1 MDHEN and CDR2 SYDVKM. CDR3 length equals 16 residues. Trimming took 3 bases from V and 0 from J; bases not matched to a gene: 2. CDR3: CASSFTGVSGANVLTF. The CDR3 nucleotides read TGTGCCAGCAGTTTTACAGGGGTCTCTGGGGCCAACGTCCTGACTTTC.

A few counts support this clone. The J gene is TRBJ1-2, the V gene TRBV2; possible D gene TRBD1, 6 bases. This CDR3 has 12 amino acids. Deletions cut 7 bases from V and 6 bases from J, with 12 bases between. CDR1 SNHLY and CDR2 FYNNEI come from the germline V gene. The CDR3, as DNA: TGTGCCAGCAAGGGGGACGGGGATGGCTACACCTTC. Its protein product is CASKGDGDGYTF.

The chain employs TRBV28 and TRBJ1-2; 7 bases align to TRBD1. The V segment lost 5 bases and the J segment 5 bases; nucleotides outside the gene matches: 5. Looked up from germline, CDR1 is MDHEN and CDR2 is SYDVKM. The CDR3 runs to 13 residues. The CDR3 DNA sequence: TGTGCCAGCAGTGCGGACAGGAGTTATGGCTACACCTTC. Translating it yields CASSADRSYGYTF.

V and J are TRBV7-9 and TRBJ1-2; D is unclear. Trimming took 0 bases from V and 5 from J, leaving 10 bases between them. The CDR3 is made up of 14 amino acids. Germline lookup yields CDR1 SEHNR and CDR2 FQNEAQ (reference sequence). The CDR3 is CASSLAGNWYGYTF. In DNA, the CDR3 is TGTGCCAGCAGCTTAGCGGGCAACTGGTATGGCTACACCTTC.

CDR3 coding DNA: TGTGCCAGCAGACAGGCTAGCACAGATACGCAGTATTTT. Protein: CASRQASTDTQYF. J is TRBJ2-3 and V is TRBV25-1, with TRBD1 as a possible D gene (5 bases). CDR3 size: 13 residues. Trimming stripped 6 bases from V and 0 bases from J, with 7 bases between. Germline-derived CDR1 and CDR2 are MGHDK and SYGVNS.

This clone was seen once. This chain links TRBV27 with TRBJ1-1; D unresolved. Germline-derived CDR1 and CDR2 are MNHEY and SMNVEV (reference sequence). V lost 8 bases and J lost 7, with 5 bases in between. The CDR3 runs 9 residues. The CDR3 loop reads CASAFEAFF. The CDR3 nucleotides are TGTGCCAGCGCCTTTGAAGCTTTCTTT.

The chain couples TRBV11-2 to TRBJ1-1; D may be TRBD1 (5 bases). Germline lookup yields CDR1 SGHAT and CDR2 FQNNGV. The CDR3 length is 15 residues. V shed 0 bases and J shed 4 bases, with 12 bases lying between them. CDR3 nucleotide sequence: TGTGCCAGCAGCTTAGAAGGCGGGGCTGGCACTGAAGCTTTCTTT. This codes for CASSLEGGAGTEAFF.

The CDR3 loop is CASSEDPGAIQHF. The CDR3 DNA follows: TGTGCCAGCAGTGAAGACCCGGGGGCGATTCAGCATTTT. This rearrangement joins TRBV2 to TRBJ1-5; a weak D match, TRBD1 (6 bases). CDR1 SNHLY and CDR2 FYNNEI come from the germline V gene. V lost 1 base and J 13 bases, leaving 14 bases between the germline ends. CDR3 length: 13 amino acids. The variable domain in full, with the rest retrieved from reference TRBV2 and TRBJ1-5, is EPEVTQTPSHQVTQMGQEVILRCVPISNHLYFYWYRQILGQKVEFLVSFYNNEISEKSEIFDDQFSVERPDGSNFTLKIRSTKLEDSAMYFCASSEDPGAIQHFGDGTRLSIL.

The rearrangement joins TRBV7-8 to TRBJ2-5; 14 bases match TRBD2. The CDR3 spans 18 residues. Germline CDR1 reads SGHVS; CDR2 reads FQNEAQ. The V segment lost 0 bases and the J segment 5 bases; nucleotides outside the gene matches: 8. Here the CDR3 reads CASSLAQTSGRALETQYF. DNA for the CDR3: TGTGCCAGCAGCTTAGCCCAGACTAGCGGGAGGGCCTTGGAGACCCAGTACTTC.